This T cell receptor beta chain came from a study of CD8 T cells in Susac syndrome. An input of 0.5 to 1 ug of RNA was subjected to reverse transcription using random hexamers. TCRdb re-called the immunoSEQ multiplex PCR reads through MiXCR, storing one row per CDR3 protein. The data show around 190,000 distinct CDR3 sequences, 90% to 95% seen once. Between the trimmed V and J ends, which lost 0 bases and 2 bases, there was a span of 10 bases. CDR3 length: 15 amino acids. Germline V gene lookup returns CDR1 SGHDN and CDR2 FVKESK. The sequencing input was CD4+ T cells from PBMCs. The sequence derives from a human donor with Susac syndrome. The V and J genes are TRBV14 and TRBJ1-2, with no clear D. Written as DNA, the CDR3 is TGTGCCAGCAGCCAAGATCCGCCGGGAAACTATGGCTACACCTTC. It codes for CASSQDPPGNYGYTF.